This T cell receptor (beta chain) stems from a study of T cells in narcolepsy. This clone was counted a few times. Its antigen is not identified. Regarding the study as a whole: Reportedly, autoreactive clonotypes were serially detected in patients' blood but not controls'.

The germline V gene has CDR1 SNHLY and CDR2 FYNNEI. Trimming took 6 bases from V and 6 from J, leaving 8 bases between them. The CDR3 is 12 residues long. Profiled with immunoSEQ multiplex PCR; TCRdb holds only in-frame clones, not every one. The data show over 30,000 clones, with around 85% seen just once and roughly 1.6% held by the top ten. The chain couples TRBV2 to TRBJ2-2; D may match TRBD1 or TRBD2 (5 bases each). The clonotype originates from a human donor with narcolepsy. Sequencing input: CD45RA- memory CD4+ T cells from PBMCs. The CDR3 protein is CASRGTSGELFF. In DNA, the CDR3 is TGTGCCAGCAGGGGGACCTCCGGGGAGCTGTTTTTT. The variable domain in full, completed from reference TRBV2 and TRBJ2-2, reads EPEVTQTPSHQVTQMGQEVILRCVPISNHLYFYWYRQILGQKVEFLVSFYNNEISEKSEIFDDQFSVERPDGSNFTLKIRSTKLEDSAMYFCASRGTSGELFFGEGSRLTVL.